The entry below gives a single TCR beta chain sequence along with its context. The antigen is unknown. The V gene's germline CDR1 is SQVTM and CDR2 ANQGSEA. V lost 0 bases to trimming and J lost 2 bases; unmatched junction nucleotides: 3. The CDR3 totals 14 residues. Starting from about 0.55 ug of total RNA, TCR libraries were made with linear amplification. TCRdb processed the reads anew with MiXCR; each CDR3 protein has one entry. The sample carries about 180,000 distinct CDR3 sequences, 65% to 80% recorded once. Naive CD4+ cells were sorted as CD4+CD8-CD45RO-CD45RA+; naive CD8+ as CD8+CD4-CD45RA+CD27bright. This specimen comes from a study of healthy donors' naive CD4 and CD8 T cells. Overall study results and limits: Reportedly, most V and J gene segments showed naive CD4+ versus CD8+ bias.

This rearrangement joins TRBV29-1 to TRBJ1-2, with 7 positions matching TRBD1. The clonotype was recovered from a pool of human donors in good health; the sample pools cells from several healthy donors. The material sequenced was naive CD4+ and CD8+ T cells sorted from blood, pooled from several donors. The CDR3 DNA reads TGCAGCGTTGAAGATCCGACAGGGAACTATGGCTACACCTTC. It codes for CSVEDPTGNYGYTF.